A selection of T cell receptor beta chains follows, all from one sample in a study of human T cells and chemical hapten exposure. TCRdb called the RACE reads again in MiXCR, with one record for every CDR3 protein. The sample carries about 340,000 distinct CDR3 sequences, under 9% recorded once. The starting material was whole blood, obtained in connection with sensitization to the hapten diphenylcyclopropenone (DPC). These receptor sequences come from a woman aged 18-30 years with alopecia areata. Some clones in this sample may be carry-over from other donors' samples. CDR3s include the opening cysteine and the closing phenylalanine or tryptophan. A D gene is named only where the DNA matches it firmly. Size values are once, few and many counts, or a class for expanded clones, and some rows have none.

D gene,J gene,V gene,clone size,CDR3 length,CDR3 DNA,CDR3 protein
-,TRBJ2-2,TRBV4-1,many,13,TGCGCCAGCAGCCAAGATTCTTACGGGGAGCTGTTTTTT,CASSQDSYGELFF
-,TRBJ1-4,TRBV27,few,15,TGTGCCAGCAGTAGTCAGCGCGAAACTAATGAAAAACTGTTTTTT,CASSSQRETNEKLFF
-,TRBJ2-3,TRBV7-2,many,13,TGTGCCAGCAGCTACAGGGACACAGATACGCAGTATTTT,CASSYRDTDTQYF
-,TRBJ1-1,TRBV6-5,many,12,TGTGCCAGCAGATCCAGGTACACTGAAGCTTTCTTT,CASRSRYTEAFF
TRBD2,TRBJ2-3,TRBV2,few,15,TGTGCCAGCATAGGGAATAGCGGGGGCACAGATACGCAGTATTTT,CASIGNSGGTDTQYF
TRBD1,TRBJ1-3,TRBV5-1,few,19,TGCGCCAGCAGCCACGGGGACAGGGGGCCTACGGGCTCTGGAAACACCATATATTTT,CASSHGDRGPTGSGNTIYF
TRBD2,TRBJ2-1,TRBV18,-,14,TGTGCCAGCTCGGCCGGGACTAGCCTTAGAGAGCAGTTCTTC,CASSAGTSLREQFF
-,TRBJ1-6,TRBV6-2/TRBV6-3,many,18,TGTGCCAGCAGTTTTAACCAGCTTTTCAGCTCCTATAATTCACCCCTCCACTTT,CASSFNQLFSSYNSPLHF
-,TRBJ2-5,TRBV6-2/TRBV6-3,-,15,TGTGCCAGCAGTTACCCAGGGGACGCGGAAGAGACCCAGTACTTC,CASSYPGDAEETQYF
-,TRBJ2-2,TRBV5-5,-,13,TGTGCCAGCAGCTTCTTACCCACCGGGGAGCTGTTTTTT,CASSFLPTGELFF
TRBD1,TRBJ2-5,TRBV4-3,few,15,TGCGCCAGCAGCCACGACAGGGGCCTTCAAGAGACCCAGTACTTC,CASSHDRGLQETQYF
TRBD1,TRBJ2-2,TRBV6-1,many,14,TGTGCCAGCAGGACAGGGTCGAACACCGGGGAGCTGTTTTTT,CASRTGSNTGELFF
-,TRBJ2-1,TRBV2,many,12,TGTGCCACCTCGACTAGTGTCCCTGAGCAGTTCTTC,CATSTSVPEQFF
TRBD2,TRBJ2-3,TRBV7-2,many,17,TGTGCCAGCAGCTTAGCTATAGGAGCGGGGGCGTCAGATACGCAGTATTTT,CASSLAIGAGASDTQYF
-,TRBJ2-3,TRBV7-9,-,15,TGTGCCAGCATCATCCCGGGGGCCGGCACAGATACGCAGTATTTT,CASIIPGAGTDTQYF
TRBD2,TRBJ2-3,TRBV10-3,once,13,TGTGCCGCGAGCGGGGGAGCCATAGATACGCAGTATTTT,CAASGGAIDTQYF
-,TRBJ1-1,TRBV20-1,many,13,TGCAGTGCTCGAGGAGATTCCAAAGGTGAAGCTTTCTTT,CSARGDSKGEAFF
-,TRBJ1-6,TRBV2,-,14,TGTGCCAGCCGCCCAGACAGTCGCGACTCACCCCTCCACTTT,CASRPDSRDSPLHF
TRBD1,TRBJ1-5,TRBV7-9,-,17,TGTGCCAGCAGCTTAGAGGTCGGGACAGGGCCTACACAGCCCCAGCATTTT,CASSLEVGTGPTQPQHF
TRBD1,TRBJ1-5,TRBV28,-,14,TGTGCCAGCAGTTTGGGACAGGGGCGTCAGCCCCAGCATTTT,CASSLGQGRQPQHF
-,TRBJ1-2,TRBV20-1,-,13,TGCAGTGCTAGGGTCCCTTCGGGCTATGGCTACACCTTC,CSARVPSGYGYTF
-,TRBJ1-1,TRBV4-3,medium-sized,14,TGCGCCAGCAGCCAAGTGGTGGACCCCACTGAAGCTTTCTTT,CASSQVVDPTEAFF
-,TRBJ1-4,TRBV7-2,many,13,TGTGCCAGCACAATCCTGGGTGGTGAAAAACTGTTTTTT,CASTILGGEKLFF
-,TRBJ2-3,TRBV21-1,-,15,TGTGCCAGCAGCCGTAGCGGGGGGTCCACAGATACGCAGTATTTT,CASSRSGGSTDTQYF
-,TRBJ2-4,TRBV6-1,-,17,TGTGCCAGCAGTGAAGAGGAAGGCCGTAAGGACAAAAACATTCAGTACTTC,CASSEEEGRKDKNIQYF
-,TRBJ2-4,TRBV7-2,few,18,TGTGCCAGCAGCTTAGATTGGGCGGCCGTCGTAGGCAAAAACATTCAGTACTTC,CASSLDWAAVVGKNIQYF
TRBD1,TRBJ1-1,TRBV27,many,15,TGTGCCAGCAGTTTTTGGGGACAGGGGGAAACTGAAGCTTTCTTT,CASSFWGQGETEAFF
-,TRBJ1-6,TRBV4-3,many,19,TGCGCCAGCAGCCAAGATGGCGGCTCGGGCCAGGGACTGGGATCACCCCTCCACTTT,CASSQDGGSGQGLGSPLHF
TRBD1,TRBJ1-1,TRBV6-5,many,15,TGTGCCAGCAGTTCGACAGGGGGCCGAAACACTGAAGCTTTCTTT,CASSSTGGRNTEAFF
-,TRBJ2-5,TRBV7-9,few,15,TGTGCCAGCAGCTTATTCACAGGGATAGGAGAGACCCAGTACTTC,CASSLFTGIGETQYF
-,TRBJ2-1,TRBV29-1,few,13,TGCAGCGTTGATACCTCTCTGTTCTATGAGCAGTTCTTC,CSVDTSLFYEQFF
-,TRBJ2-7,TRBV29-1,few,13,TGCAGCGTCGCCAGGGCAGGGCCGTACGAGCAGTACTTC,CSVARAGPYEQYF
-,TRBJ2-4,TRBV7-9,-,12,TGTGCCAGCAGCTTCCGACAAAACATTCAGTACTTC,CASSFRQNIQYF
-,TRBJ2-7,TRBV7-3,many,13,TGTGCCAGCAGCCCCCAGGAGGGCTACGAGCAGTACTTC,CASSPQEGYEQYF
TRBD1,TRBJ1-6,TRBV7-9,-,14,TGTGCCAGCAGCTGGACAGGGGGGGATTCACCCCTCCAATTT,CASSWTGGDSPLQF
TRBD1,TRBJ2-7,TRBV6-6,few,14,TGTGCCAGCAGAGCACCGGGACAGACCTACGAGCAGTACTTC,CASRAPGQTYEQYF
TRBD1,TRBJ1-5,TRBV28,-,13,TGTGCCAGCTGCCAATCCGGGACAGGGGTTTCGAATTTT,CASCQSGTGVSNF
TRBD1,TRBJ1-2,TRBV29-1,-,15,TGCAGCGTAGGAGCCGGGACAGGGAAGGGGTATGGCTACACCTTC,CSVGAGTGKGYGYTF
-,TRBJ1-2,TRBV27,-,15,TGTGCCAGCAGTCCCAAACTGGGACGGAGCTATGGCTACACCTTC,CASSPKLGRSYGYTF
TRBD1,TRBJ1-5,TRBV28,few,14,TGTGCCAGCAGTCCCGGACAGGTGGATCAGCCCCAGCATTTT,CASSPGQVDQPQHF
-,TRBJ2-3,TRBV5-6,many,13,TGTGCCAGCAGCTTGCTGAGCGCAGATACGCAGTATTTT,CASSLLSADTQYF
-,TRBJ2-5,TRBV6-6,-,16,TGTGCCAGCAGTTACTCGCGGGGACGTACGGGAGAGACCCAGTACTTC,CASSYSRGRTGETQYF
-,TRBJ1-4,TRBV27,-,16,TGTGCCAGCAGTTTATCGGCGACAGGAACTAATGAAAAACTGTTTTTT,CASSLSATGTNEKLFF
-,TRBJ1-6,TRBV7-2,-,13,TGTGCCAGCAGCTTAATCGGCTCGGGGCCCCTCCACTTT,CASSLIGSGPLHF
-,TRBJ1-5,TRBV20-1,-,14,TGCAGTGCTAGAGATTCCGGGAAGAATCAGCCCCAGCATTTT,CSARDSGKNQPQHF
-,TRBJ1-1,TRBV6-2/TRBV6-3,few,13,TGTGCCAGCACCCCCCAGGGGAGCTATGAAGCTTTCTTT,CASTPQGSYEAFF
TRBD1,TRBJ2-7,TRBV3-1,few,14,TGTGCCAGCAGCCCGGGACAGGAGCTTGGTGAGCAGTACTTC,CASSPGQELGEQYF
-,TRBJ2-4,TRBV3-1,-,14,TGTGCCAGCAGCCAAGATCTACAGAAAAACATTCAGTACTTC,CASSQDLQKNIQYF